Following are 23 T cell receptor beta chains from one sample sequenced in a study of T cells after yellow fever vaccination. TCRdb re-derived calls from the 5' RACE reads in MiXCR, one entry per CDR3 protein. Seen here are about 300,000 distinct CDR3 sequences, under 9% observed once, and the top ten hold approximately 3.5%. Source: CD4+ T cells sorted from PBMCs, taken 5 days after the yellow fever booster vaccination. The source of these receptors is a man younger than 30 who received the YFV17D yellow fever vaccine.

The genes are TRBV5-4 and TRBJ1-1, with TRBD1 matching over 7 bases. The CDR3 has 16 amino acids. V gave up 4 bases and J gave up 0 bases; unmatched junction bases: 9. Looked up from germline, CDR1 is SGHNT and CDR2 is YYREEE (reference sequence). The CDR3 DNA sequence: TGTGCCAGCAGCCCGGGGGGGGGACAGATGAACACTGAAGCTTTCTTT. This encodes CASSPGGGQMNTEAFF.

This clonotype turned up a few times. This chain connects TRBV24-1 to TRBJ2-1; TRBD1 matches at 11 bases. Germline CDR1 reads KGHDR; CDR2 reads SFDVKD. V lost 4 bases to trimming and J lost 7 bases; unmatched junction nucleotides: 5. This CDR3 comprises 15 residues. The CDR3 spells CATSDSDRGRNEQFF. In DNA, the CDR3 is TGTGCCACCAGTGACTCGGACAGGGGGCGAAATGAGCAGTTCTTC.

The V gene is TRBV9, the J gene TRBJ2-5; 12 bases map to TRBD2. The germline gives CDR1 SGDLS, CDR2 YYNGEE. Unmatched junction bases numbered 5, after V lost 4 bases and J lost 4 bases. This CDR3 is 15 amino acids long. The CDR3: CASSFSTSGGETQYF. CDR3 nucleotide sequence: TGTGCCAGCAGCTTTTCGACTAGCGGGGGAGAGACCCAGTACTTC.

This clonotype was observed at least ten times. This chain uses TRBV4-3 with TRBJ1-1; no definite D call. The V end was cut by 0 bases, the J end by 7 bases, with 9 bases between. CDR1 is LGHNA and CDR2 is YSLEER in the germline V gene. This CDR3 is built from 13 residues. The CDR3: CASSQEHWGEAFF. The CDR3 coding sequence is TGCGCCAGCAGCCAAGAACATTGGGGTGAAGCTTTCTTT.

The rearrangement joins TRBV7-8 to TRBJ2-3; D is perhaps TRBD2 (6 bases). Between the trimmed V and J ends, which lost 4 bases and 1 base, there was a span of 18 bases. The CDR3 length is 17 residues. Germline CDR1 and CDR2: SGHVS and FQNEAQ. The CDR3 DNA sequence: TGTGCCAGCAGCTCGCCGCTCCGGGGAGGTGGCACAGATACGCAGTATTTT. Translating it yields CASSSPLRGGGTDTQYF.

This clonotype was observed a handful of times. The chain joins TRBV6-1 to TRBJ2-1; TRBD2 aligns across 8 bases. Germline V lookup: CDR1 MNHNS, CDR2 SASEGT. The CDR3 totals 16 residues. Trimming took 3 bases from V and 6 from J; bases not matched to a gene: 10. CDR3 sequence reads: CASSDPGGPGGNEQFF. In DNA form, the CDR3 reads TGTGCCAGCAGTGACCCGGGGGGGCCGGGTGGCAATGAGCAGTTCTTC.

The chain carries TRBV10-3 and TRBJ2-1; 8 positions agree with TRBD2. The CDR3 loop spans 12 amino acids. Germline V CDR1 and CDR2: ENHRY, SYGVKD. The ends lost 4 bases at V and 7 bases at J; junction bases unmatched: 0. The CDR3 DNA reads as TGTGCCATCAGTGGACTAGCGAATGAGCAGTTCTTC. Translating gives CAISGLANEQFF.

This clonotype showed up many times. The CDR3 sequence is CASSPMGSYNEQFF. CDR3 in DNA: TGCGCCAGCAGCCCTATGGGGTCCTACAATGAGCAGTTCTTC. This sequence joins TRBV5-1 and TRBJ2-1; D uncertain. In germline, CDR1 is SGHRS, CDR2 YFSETQ. CDR3 length: 14 residues. Trimming cost V 4 bases and J 1 base, with 9 bases left between them.

The CDR3 bases are TGTGCCAGCAGTGACTTTCGGGCTGGCGAGCAGTACTTC. Translation: CASSDFRAGEQYF. V gene TRBV25-1 combines with J gene TRBJ2-7, with D uncertain. Per germline, CDR1 MGHDK and CDR2 SYGVNS. The CDR3 spans 13 residues. Trimming removed 3 bases at V and 6 bases at J, with 12 bases between.

This clonotype was seen a handful of times. The V gene is TRBV12-3 or TRBV12-4, the J gene TRBJ1-6; D gene unclear. The germline V and J ends were trimmed by 7 bases and 10 bases, with 11 bases remaining between them. This CDR3 has 12 residues. The CDR3 loop is CASTSSVSPLHF. The DNA for the CDR3 is TGTGCCAGCACCTCCTCTGTGTCACCCCTCCACTTT.

The chain combines TRBV6-4 with TRBJ2-7; 7 bases are a match to TRBD1. V was clipped by 11 bases and J by 2 bases; unmatched bases: 9. Germline assignment: CDR1 MRHNA and CDR2 SNTAGT. The CDR3 contains 13 residues. The chain's CDR3 is CAGQVNDPYEQYF. The DNA for the CDR3 is TGTGCCGGACAGGTCAACGACCCCTACGAGCAGTACTTC.

The genes are TRBV5-1 and TRBJ2-1; 9 positions agree with TRBD2. This CDR3 spans 15 amino acids. V gave up 3 bases and J gave up 3 bases; unmatched junction bases: 4. Looked up from germline, CDR1 is SGHRS and CDR2 is YFSETQ. In DNA, the CDR3 is TGCGCCAGCAGCTCCGGGACTAGCAACTACAATGAGCAGTTCTTC. This sequence encodes CASSSGTSNYNEQFF.

V is TRBV7-8 and J is TRBJ1-2; possible D gene TRBD1, 5 bases. Trimming took off 0 bases at V and 7 bases at J, with 12 bases between the two ends. CDR3 length: 14 amino acids. Germline lookup yields CDR1 SGHVS and CDR2 FQNEAQ. CDR3 amino acids: CASSLAHGGAGYTF. CDR3 DNA: TGTGCCAGCAGCTTAGCGCACGGGGGAGCTGGCTACACCTTC.

This clonotype has just one count. V usage is TRBV4-3 and J usage is TRBJ2-7, with D perhaps matching TRBD1 or TRBD2 (6 bases each). CDR3 length equals 14 residues. The germline V gene has CDR1 LGHNA and CDR2 YSLEER. The germline V and J ends were trimmed by 3 bases and 5 bases, with 14 bases remaining between them. The CDR3 region has the DNA TGCGCCAGCAGCCACGCGGGACAACTGCACGAGCAGTACTTC. Its translation is CASSHAGQLHEQYF.

This clonotype was counted a few times. The genes are TRBV27 and TRBJ1-5, with 7 bases matching TRBD1. CDR3 length: 15 residues. Looked up from germline, CDR1 is MNHEY and CDR2 is SMNVEV (reference sequence). The junction had 6 bases not matched to a gene; V was cut back by 6 bases and J by 1 base. For the CDR3, the DNA is TGTGCCAGCAGAAAGGGGGGACAGAGCAATCAGCCCCAGCATTTT. As protein: CASRKGGQSNQPQHF.

This clonotype was observed many times. V gene TRBV10-3 combines with J gene TRBJ2-3; 8 positions agree with TRBD2. The CDR3 spans 14 residues. Germline V CDR1 and CDR2: ENHRY, SYGVKD. J was trimmed by 5 bases and V by 8 bases; bases with no gene match: 9. Here the CDR3 reads CAIGSSGYQDTQYF. DNA of the CDR3: TGTGCCATCGGGTCTAGCGGGTATCAAGATACGCAGTATTTT.

This clonotype was observed a few times. V usage is TRBV12-3 or TRBV12-4 and J usage is TRBJ2-7; no firm D call. V was clipped by 1 base and J by 6 bases, with 10 bases between them. The CDR3 extends over 13 amino acids. CDR3 in amino acids: CASSLDHFREQYV. The DNA of the CDR3 is TGTGCCAGCAGTTTAGATCACTTTCGCGAGCAGTACGTC.

This clonotype was counted ten times or more. This chain links TRBV12-3 or TRBV12-4 with TRBJ2-5; 12 bases map to TRBD2. This CDR3 is 16 amino acids long. The V segment lost 7 bases and the J segment 10 bases; nucleotides outside the gene matches: 16. DNA of the CDR3: TGTGCCAGCACCCAAGGTGGACTAGCGGGGACTCGGGACCAGTACTTC. Residues: CASTQGGLAGTRDQYF.

This clonotype has more than one count but fewer than ten. J is TRBJ1-1 and V is TRBV6-6; D might be TRBD1 (6 bases). Deletions cut 6 bases from V and 0 bases from J, with 14 bases between. This CDR3 contains 15 residues. CDR1 and CDR2 (germline): MNHNY, SVGAGI (reference sequence). The CDR3 protein is CASRIDRTMNTEAFF. The CDR3 nucleotides read TGTGCCAGCAGAATTGACAGGACCATGAACACTGAAGCTTTCTTT.

In its sample, this clonotype was seen many times. The CDR3 DNA reads as TGCAGTGCTAGAGATCATGCCTTGGGCGGTAATGAAAAACTGTTTTTT. This codes for CSARDHALGGNEKLFF. This chain uses TRBV20-1 with TRBJ1-4; D not resolved. This CDR3 has 16 amino acids. Trimming left V 0 bases short and J 4 bases short, with 15 bases between. The germline gives CDR1 DFQATT, CDR2 SNEGSKA (reference sequence).

This clonotype has more than one count but fewer than ten. The chain is built from TRBV7-2 and TRBJ1-1; possibly TRBD1 for D (6 bases). This CDR3 has 14 residues. Deletions cut 3 bases from V and 5 bases from J, with 13 bases between. Looked up from germline, CDR1 is SGHTA and CDR2 is FQGNSA. CDR3 bases: TGTGCCAGCAGCTTGGCCCTTCAGGGGACTGAAGCTTTCTTT. It is translated as CASSLALQGTEAFF.

This clonotype has only a few counts. This rearrangement joins TRBV7-2 to TRBJ2-7, with TRBD1 identical over 8 bases. Germline trimming cut 2 bases from V and 0 bases from J; bases unmatched to any gene: 3. From germline, CDR1 is SGHTA and CDR2 FQGNSA. The CDR3 has 15 residues. CDR3 sequence reads: CASSLRTGSSYEQYV. In nucleotides, the CDR3 is TGTGCCAGCAGCTTAAGGACAGGGAGCTCCTACGAGCAGTACGTC.

In its sample, this clonotype was seen many times. The genes are TRBV20-1 and TRBJ2-3, with D perhaps TRBD1 or TRBD2 (6 bases each). V was trimmed by 0 bases and J by 4 bases, leaving 11 bases between them. The germline V gene encodes CDR1 DFQATT and CDR2 SNEGSKA (reference sequence). The CDR3 contains 14 residues. This CDR3 reads CSARDRGPADTQYF. DNA of the CDR3: TGCAGTGCTAGAGATCGGGGGCCGGCAGATACGCAGTATTTT.